Described below is a single TCR beta chain sequence and its context. This clone was counted once. The antigen it recognizes is unknown. No qualities accompany the bases; no much larger clone lies one base away. Spanning cysteine to phenylalanine, the CDR3 consists of 13 amino acids. Of the read, only the CDR3 DNA is kept; its 39 bases are in frame from base 1. Per the germline V gene, SQVTM is the CDR1 and ANQGSEA is the CDR2. The V end loses 3 bases and the J end loses 5 bases, and a stretch of 13 bases separates them. The CDR3 regions of human TCRbeta chains were subjected to immunosequencing. The source study handled its data this way. TCRs in the repertoires were matched against a reference library of SARS-CoV-2-specific TCRs that had been generated with the MIRA antigen-specificity platform. Breadth meant the fraction of unique TCRs that were SARS-CoV-2-associated, whereas depth meant the fraction of total T cells that were SARS-CoV-2-associated. Using the MIRA data, each spike-specific TCR was assigned both to the spike region to which the TCR was reactive and to a CD4 or CD8 class. Log10-transformed breadth and depth values were compared by one-way ANOVA with Sidak's multiple comparisons tests. TCRdb's version of the immuneACCESS table is confined to in-frame rearrangements and falls short of the full clone set. An unresolved V gene accounts for under half of the shortfall where checked; the remainder is of unknown origin. The DNA was the basis for D and trimming; V, J and clone size are from that table. Recorded for this sample are tens of thousands of clones; 65% to 85% of them occurred a single time. The biggest ten clones account for roughly 20% of the sample.

This specimen's time point label, per the study, means: baseline before first vaccination. The treatment or condition label of this sample denotes: meningococcal conjugate vaccine given as trial control. The vaccinee samples were drawn from two UK trials, COV001 and COV002, one of which was a single-blind randomized controlled phase 2/3 trial testing AZD1222 (ChAdOx1 nCoV-19) in healthy adults. Trial participant PBMC samples were collected at day 0 and day 28 after the second dose for TCRbeta chain sequencing. These data come from a study of T cell responses to AZD1222 COVID-19 vaccine (dated by TCRdb to the early 2020s). Describing the broader study: TCR sequencing covered some 250 trial participants: around 210 given two doses of AZD1222 and around 26 given two doses of MenACWY control vaccine. Trial participants were enrolled by age into 18-55, 56-69 and 70-plus year subgroups, with roughly 150, 30 and 60 TCR-sequenced participants respectively. What the research found in general, with its limitations: The 56-69-year group was small, and its depth increase did not reach significance, likely because of low power. Most participants were white British and females outnumbered males, and the authors suggested that clonal diversity may have been underestimated. Because no day 14 peak-response samples were available, the repertoires could be characterized only after the peak T cell response. Conclusions about previously exposed vaccinees are limited because only six or seven AZD1222 recipients were SARS-CoV-2 seropositive at baseline. CD4 TCRs associated with the vaccine covered the entire spike protein, and the dominant responses were in regions 160-218 and 743-854. After two AZD1222 doses, spike-specific TCR breadth and depth were significantly higher than at day 0 and than in MenACWY recipients. Reportedly, almost half of the unique spike-specific TCRs recognized epitopes lying outside the regions that are mutated in the B.1.351 and B.1.1.7 variants.

This sequence was found in an adult in good health. The sequence links TRBV29-1 to TRBJ1-1; the D gene is perhaps TRBD1, on 5 matching bases. This material consisted of peripheral blood, taken on day 0 of MenACWY control vaccination. In nucleotides, the sequence is TGCAGCGTTGAGAACCCGGGACGGACTGAAGCTTTCTTT. This sequence encodes CSVENPGRTEAFF.